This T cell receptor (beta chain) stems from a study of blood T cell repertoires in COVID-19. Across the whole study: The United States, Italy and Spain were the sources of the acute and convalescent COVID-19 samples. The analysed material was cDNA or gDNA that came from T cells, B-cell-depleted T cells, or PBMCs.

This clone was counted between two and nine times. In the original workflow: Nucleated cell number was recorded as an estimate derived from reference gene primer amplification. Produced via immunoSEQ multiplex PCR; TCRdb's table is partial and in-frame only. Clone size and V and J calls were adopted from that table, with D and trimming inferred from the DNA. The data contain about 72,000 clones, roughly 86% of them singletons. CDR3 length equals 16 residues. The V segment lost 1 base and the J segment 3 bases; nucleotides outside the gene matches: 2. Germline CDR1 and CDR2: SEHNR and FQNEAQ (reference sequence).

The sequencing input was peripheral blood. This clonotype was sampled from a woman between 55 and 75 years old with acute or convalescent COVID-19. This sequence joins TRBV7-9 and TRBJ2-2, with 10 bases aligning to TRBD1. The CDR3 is CASSLGQGADTGELFF. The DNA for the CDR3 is TGTGCCAGCAGCTTAGGACAGGGGGCAGACACCGGGGAGCTGTTTTTT.